The clone carrying this T cell receptor (beta chain) was detected a few times. The antigen is not known. This sample was included in a study of cytomegalovirus exposure and HLA in healthy donors. PCR was performed using 60 Vbeta and 13 Jbeta primers. The method was immunoSEQ multiplex PCR; TCRdb's version includes in-frame clones alone and lacks a portion of them. In the table there are 75,000 to 95,000 clones, more than 60% of which are singletons. Findings of the study overall: Earlier analysis yielded a pattern in which most TCR beta V segments were productive about 87% or about 30% of the time. TRBV6-2, TRBV6-3 and some other V segments were excluded as indistinguishable. The authors judged a highly shared variant cluster likely a sequencing artifact.

V shed 6 bases, J shed 10 bases, and the junction held 7 bases outside the gene matches. Germline CDR1 SNHLY, CDR2 FYNNEI. This CDR3 has 14 amino acids. The J gene is TRBJ2-1, the V gene TRBV2, with 12 bases fitting TRBD2. The source of this sequence is a man aged 25-45 years in good health and CMV-seronegative. Sequencing was performed on PBMCs. The CDR3 is CASRPSGGGREQFF. CDR3 nucleotides: TGTGCCAGCAGACCTAGCGGGGGGGGCAGGGAGCAGTTCTTC. The full variable domain, in which reference TRBV2 and TRBJ2-1 provide the parts outside the CDR3, is EPEVTQTPSHQVTQMGQEVILRCVPISNHLYFYWYRQILGQKVEFLVSFYNNEISEKSEIFDDQFSVERPDGSNFTLKIRSTKLEDSAMYFCASRPSGGGREQFFGPGTRLTVL.